Presented here are 16 T cell receptor beta chains from one specimen sequenced in a study of blood T cell repertoires in COVID-19 (dated by TCRdb to about 2020). The library came from the immunoSEQ multiplex PCR assay. TCRdb mirrors the immuneACCESS table, restricted to in-frame sequences. Some clones are absent from its copies; in checked studies, under half trace to an unresolved V gene, and the reason for the others is unknown. The sample table contains more than 250,000 clones; only one count was recorded for 85% to 90% of them. Clones ranked in the top ten supply 6.3% of the sample. The sequenced sample was peripheral blood. All receptors come from a woman between 50 and 59 years old with COVID-19, enrolled during active disease.

The chain has TRBV7-2 and TRBJ1-6; possible D gene TRBD1, 5 bases. The CDR3 runs to 15 residues. Germline lookup yields CDR1 SGHTA and CDR2 FQGNSA. V lost 6 bases and J lost 5, with 14 bases in between. The CDR3 loop reads CASSRGGLNNSPLHF. The CDR3 bases are TGTGCCAGCAGTCGGGGGGGGTTGAATAATTCACCCCTCCACTTT.

The chain recombines TRBV19 with TRBJ2-7, with 7 bases identical to TRBD2. V lost 7 bases to trimming and J lost 1 base; unmatched junction nucleotides: 7. Germline CDR1 and CDR2: LNHDA and SQIVND (reference sequence). This CDR3 is 14 amino acids long. The CDR3 DNA reads TGTGCCAGTACTCACGCTAGCGGATCCTACGAGCAGTACTTC. Amino acid sequence: CASTHASGSYEQYF.

This chain links TRBV24-1 with TRBJ2-7; TRBD1 aligns across 8 bases. This CDR3 has 14 residues. Germline V CDR1 and CDR2: KGHDR, SFDVKD. With V trimmed by 3 bases and J by 2 bases, 2 bases remained unmatched. CDR3 in amino acids: CATSDPRGPYEQYF. DNA for the CDR3: TGTGCCACCAGTGATCCCAGGGGGCCCTACGAGCAGTACTTC.

The chain has TRBV12-5 and TRBJ2-7; 9 bases fit TRBD2. This CDR3 has 15 amino acids. Unmatched junction bases numbered 9, after V lost 4 bases and J lost 5 bases. CDR1 LGHNT and CDR2 FRNRAP come from the germline V gene. The CDR3 nucleotides read TGTGCTAGTGGTTACTTAGCGGGAGTCGGAAACGAGCAGTACTTC. Its translation: CASGYLAGVGNEQYF.

The V gene is TRBV10-1, the J gene TRBJ2-7, with D perhaps TRBD2 (5 bases). V lost 6 bases, J lost 2 bases, and 20 bases lay in between. CDR3 length: 16 residues. Germline loops: CDR1 WNHNN, CDR2 SYGVQD (reference sequence). CDR3 region: CASSAGIHKSTYEQYF. The CDR3, as DNA: TGCGCCAGCAGCGCCGGGATACATAAATCCACCTACGAGCAGTACTTC.

This clone was recorded once. The genes are TRBV11-2 and TRBJ1-3, with D possibly TRBD1 on 6 matching bases. Trimming pared 4 bases from V and 3 bases from J, leaving 16 bases between. The CDR3 runs 16 residues. Per the germline V gene, CDR1 is SGHAT and CDR2 is FQNNGV. CDR3 in DNA: TGTGCCAGCAGCTCCGTTCGGGGGGCGATTGGAAACACCATATATTTT. This sequence encodes CASSSVRGAIGNTIYF.

The chain recombines TRBV5-1 with TRBJ1-1, with 7 bases that match TRBD1. CDR1 is SGHRS, CDR2 YFSETQ, per germline. V shed 4 bases, J shed 3 bases, and the junction held 9 bases outside the gene matches. The CDR3 has 15 amino acids. Here the CDR3 reads CASSLIGGPDTEAFF. CDR3 DNA sequence: TGCGCCAGCAGCCTGATAGGGGGCCCAGACACTGAAGCTTTCTTT. The variable domain in full, completed from reference TRBV5-1 and TRBJ1-1, reads KAGVTQTPRYLIKTRGQQVTLSCSPISGHRSVSWYQQTPGQGLQFLFEYFSETQRNKGNFPGRFSGRQFSNSRSEMNVSTLELGDSALYLCASSLIGGPDTEAFFGQGTRLTVV.

The V and J genes are TRBV19 and TRBJ2-2, with 12 bases aligning to TRBD2. This CDR3 is built from 22 residues. The germline V gene encodes CDR1 LNHDA and CDR2 SQIVND (reference sequence). Trimming removed 3 bases from V and 6 bases from J; junction bases left unmatched: 23. DNA for the CDR3: TGTGCCAGTAGTATCATCGGACAGGGGTGGGCTAGCGGGAGGGCCCGGGCCGGGGAGCTGTTTTTT. This sequence encodes CASSIIGQGWASGRARAGELFF.

A single count supports this clone. The rearrangement uses TRBV7-2 and TRBJ2-2, with 16 bases fitting TRBD2. CDR1 is SGHTA, CDR2 FQGNSA, per germline. CDR3 length equals 17 residues. Trimming cost V 6 bases and J 7 bases; bases outside gene matches: 8. The CDR3 here is CASRGTSGRAFGGELFF. The CDR3 DNA reads TGTGCCAGCAGAGGGACTAGCGGGAGGGCCTTCGGCGGGGAGCTGTTTTTT. Filled out from reference TRBV7-2 and TRBJ2-2, the complete variable domain reads GAGVSQSPSNKVTEKGKDVELRCDPISGHTALYWYRQSLGQGLEFLIYFQGNSAPDKSGLPSDRFSAERTGGSVSTLTIQRTQQEDSAVYLCASRGTSGRAFGGELFFGEGSRLTVL.

V is TRBV2 and J is TRBJ2-1; 10 bases align to TRBD2. This CDR3 comprises 13 residues. The V gene end was trimmed by 11 bases and the J gene end by 9 bases; junction bases not matched to a gene: 10. Germline CDR1 reads SNHLY; CDR2 reads FYNNEI. DNA for the CDR3: TGTGCCGTCCAACTAGCGGGGCCCCCTGAGCAGTTCTTC. Encoded protein: CAVQLAGPPEQFF.

The V call is TRBV7-8, the J call TRBJ2-5, with D hard to call. Per germline, CDR1 SGHVS and CDR2 FQNEAQ. V shed 2 bases and J shed 2 bases, with 9 bases lying between them. The CDR3 has 14 amino acids. The chain's CDR3 is CASSLILVQETQYF. CDR3 coding DNA: TGTGCCAGCAGCTTAATTTTAGTTCAAGAGACCCAGTACTTC.

Only one count was recorded for this clone. The chain joins TRBV19 to TRBJ2-1; 12 nucleotides align to TRBD2. The germline gives CDR1 LNHDA, CDR2 SQIVND (reference sequence). CDR3 length: 16 residues. Trimming cost V 5 bases and J 4 bases; bases outside gene matches: 6. The CDR3 DNA sequence: TGTGCCAGTAGTTCCAGGACTAGCGGGACATACAATGAGCAGTTCTTC. Translating gives CASSSRTSGTYNEQFF.

The rearrangement joins TRBV18 to TRBJ1-1; D may be TRBD1 (6 bases). This CDR3 is built from 16 residues. The V and J ends lost 3 bases and 4 bases respectively, with 18 bases between them. Germline CDR1 KGHSH, CDR2 LQKENI. DNA of the CDR3: TGTGCCAGCTCACCCGAGGGGGTTCGACCCCCCACTGAAGCTTTCTTT. The encoded protein is CASSPEGVRPPTEAFF.

The chain employs TRBV7-2 and TRBJ2-5, with 8 bases aligning to TRBD1. Germline V gene lookup returns CDR1 SGHTA and CDR2 FQGNSA. The CDR3 is 14 residues long. Unmatched junction bases numbered 1, after V lost 3 bases and J lost 1 base. The CDR3 nucleotides read TGTGCCAGCAGCTTCGACAGGGGCCAAGAGACCCAGTACTTC. It encodes CASSFDRGQETQYF.

The chain uses TRBV27 and TRBJ1-2, with unresolved D. The CDR3 loop spans 14 amino acids. Trimming pared 5 bases from V and 7 bases from J, leaving 17 bases between. The germline V gene has CDR1 MNHEY and CDR2 SMNVEV (reference sequence). The CDR3 region is CASSTARSPGGYTF. CDR3 nucleotide sequence: TGTGCCAGCAGTACCGCGAGGTCTCCGGGTGGCTACACCTTC.

V is TRBV6-2 or TRBV6-3 and J is TRBJ2-7, with 10 bases fitting TRBD1. This CDR3 contains 17 residues. Trimming at V came to 2 bases and at J to 11 bases, leaving 18 bases not matched to a gene. Germline CDR1 MNHEY, CDR2 SVGEGT. In DNA, the CDR3 is TGTGCCAGCAGTTACCCCAATGACAGGGGGCTACATTTCTCGGAGTACTTC. Amino acid sequence: CASSYPNDRGLHFSEYF.